This T cell receptor beta chain appears in the sequencing data of a study of early T cells in non-severe SARS-CoV-2 infection. Study-wide context: Bulk RNA taken from unsorted whole blood was sequenced, leaving chains unpaired. Study-level results: A preference for anti-spike CD8 responses marked VDJdb matching, which missed private and CD4 specificities.

Individual cDNA molecules were tagged with unique molecular identifiers, the study reported. TCRdb independently ran MiXCR on the 5' RACE reads; one entry per CDR3 protein. The data show under 65,000 distinct CDR3 sequences, roughly 12% seen once. This clonotype was counted ten times or more. No antigen is known for it. Germline CDR1 reads MNHNS; CDR2 reads SASEGT. The V end lost 6 bases, the J end lost 3 bases, and 14 bases lay between the germline ends. The CDR3 has 14 amino acids. The gene calls are TRBV6-1 and TRBJ1-1, with a possible D match to TRBD1 (6 bases). This TCR came from an adult who was a healthcare worker with PCR-confirmed SARS-CoV-2 infection or an uninfected control (not recorded which). The sample was whole blood. For the CDR3, the DNA is TGTGCCAGCAGGGAGACAGGCGGGGACACTGAAGCTTTCTTT. Protein: CASRETGGDTEAFF.